Listed below are T cell receptor beta chains from one sample, sequenced in a study of beta chain features in type 1 diabetes. Assay used: immunoSEQ multiplex PCR; TCRdb lists only in-frame clones, some missing. In the table there are 150,000 to 190,000 clones, around 8.5% of which are singletons. The specimen was central memory CD4+ T cells from blood. The origin of the receptors is a man younger than 35 in good health. The CDR3 runs from the conserved cysteine through the conserved F or W. A D gene is named only where the DNA matches it firmly. A row's size may be missing; if present it is once, few, many or a size class.

CDR3 protein,CDR3 DNA,clone size,D gene,V gene,J gene
CAYRKGQVTEAFF,TGTGCCTACCGGAAGGGACAGGTGACTGAAGCTTTCTTT,few,TRBD1,TRBV30,TRBJ1-1
CASSLGAGMDEQYF,TGCGCCAGCAGCTTGGGAGCGGGAATGGACGAGCAGTACTTC,.,TRBD2,TRBV5-1,TRBJ2-7
CASSLGLAGTYEQYF,TGTGCCAGCAGCTTAGGACTAGCGGGGACCTACGAGCAGTACTTC,.,TRBD2,TRBV7-2,TRBJ2-7
CASSRQEETQYF,TGTGCCAGCAGCCGACAGGAAGAGACCCAGTACTTC,.,.,TRBV9,TRBJ2-5
CSVYSTGDTYEQYF,TGCAGCGTTTACTCCACAGGGGACACCTACGAGCAGTACTTC,many,TRBD1,TRBV29-1,TRBJ2-7
CASSGGQGNSPLHF,TGTGCCAGCAGCGGCGGACAGGGTAATTCACCCCTCCACTTT,.,TRBD1,TRBV5-4,TRBJ1-6
CASSFDRSSEAFF,TGTGCCAGCAGCTTTGACCGGAGTTCTGAAGCTTTCTTT,few,.,TRBV5-6,TRBJ1-1
CASSYNSGGRGETQYF,TGTGCCAGCAGCTATAACTCGGGGGGGCGTGGGGAGACCCAGTACTTC,.,TRBD2,TRBV11-2,TRBJ2-5
CASSLTGSSADTQYF,TGTGCCAGCAGCTTAACGGGCAGTAGCGCAGATACGCAGTATTTT,.,.,TRBV7-3,TRBJ2-3
CASSQFGDRADYGYTF,TGTGCCAGCAGCCAATTTGGGGACAGGGCGGACTATGGCTACACCTTC,few,TRBD1,TRBV5-8,TRBJ1-2
CASFTGRQGYTGELFF,TGCGCCAGCTTCACCGGGAGACAGGGGTACACCGGGGAGCTGTTTTTT,few,TRBD1,TRBV5-1,TRBJ2-2
CAIRLAGEVTDTQYF,TGTGCCATCCGACTAGCGGGGGAGGTGACAGATACGCAGTATTTT,few,TRBD2,TRBV10-3,TRBJ2-3
CASSLASGANVLTF,TGTGCCAGCAGCTTAGCGTCTGGGGCCAACGTCCTGACTTTC,.,.,TRBV11-2,TRBJ2-6
CASSFSGGNQPQHF,TGTGCCAGCAGCTTTTCAGGGGGCAATCAGCCCCAGCATTTT,.,.,TRBV7-3,TRBJ1-5
CASSFTGVGDTEAFF,TGTGCCAGCAGCTTCACAGGGGTCGGAGACACTGAAGCTTTCTTT,.,TRBD1,TRBV7-3,TRBJ1-1
CAGGYQGLAKNIQYF,TGTGCCGGGGGCTATCAGGGTCTAGCCAAAAACATTCAGTACTTC,.,.,TRBV30,TRBJ2-4
CASSPSGQVGGYTF,TGTGCCAGCTCACCATCGGGACAGGTGGGGGGCTACACCTTC,.,TRBD1,TRBV18,TRBJ1-2
CASSLAARGDTQYF,TGTGCCAGCAGCTTAGCTGCCCGCGGGGATACGCAGTATTTT,.,.,TRBV11-3,TRBJ2-3
CASSLARQPYEQYF,TGTGCCAGCAGCTTAGCGCGGCAACCCTACGAGCAGTACTTC,many,.,TRBV7-8,TRBJ2-7
CASSFMMVRQGQGYTF,TGTGCCAGCAGCTTTATGATGGTACGGCAGGGTCAGGGCTACACCTTC,few,.,TRBV7-2,TRBJ1-2
CAISDPGQPSGYEQYF,TGTGCCATCAGTGACCCCGGACAGCCCAGCGGCTACGAGCAGTACTTC,many,.,TRBV10-3,TRBJ2-7
CASSFSSGRQETQYF,TGTGCCAGCAGCTTTTCTAGCGGGAGACAAGAGACCCAGTACTTC,.,TRBD2,TRBV5-4,TRBJ2-5
CASSWTGAGQFF,TGTGCCAGCAGTTGGACTGGCGCAGGGCAGTTCTTC,.,.,TRBV6-1,TRBJ2-1
CASSMLDLTDTQYF,TGTGCCAGTAGTATGCTAGACCTCACAGATACGCAGTATTTT,many,.,TRBV19,TRBJ2-3
CASSDRNNSPLHF,TGTGCCAGCAGTGACAGGAATAATTCACCCCTCCACTTT,few,.,TRBV6-5,TRBJ1-6